The 14 T cell receptor beta chains in this list originate from one sample, sequenced in a study of blood T cell repertoires in COVID-19. This table comes from immunoSEQ multiplex PCR, and its TCRdb copy is limited to in-frame clones, with some not included. The table shows about 60,000 clones, with approximately 81% occurring only once. Sequencing input: peripheral blood. These receptor sequences come from a man in his sixties with COVID-19, enrolled during active disease.

This chain links TRBV27 with TRBJ1-2; tentative D call: TRBD1 (6 bases). Trimming left V 6 bases short and J 8 bases short, with 25 bases between. Germline V lookup: CDR1 MNHEY, CDR2 SMNVEV (reference sequence). This CDR3 spans 16 amino acids. The CDR3 DNA follows: TGTGCCAGCAGCCCGAGGGACCGCGCAGGGGTGGACGGCTACACCTTC. Amino acids: CASSPRDRAGVDGYTF.

V and J are TRBV12-1 and TRBJ1-6; TRBD1, the table's D call, lacks a check against the DNA. TRBV12-1 is deemed a pseudogene. The CDR3 is made up of 20 amino acids. CDR3 region: CASSPDNDRGQFSYNSPLHF. The CDR3, as DNA: TGTGCCAGCAGCCCGGACAACGACAGGGGGCAATTTTCCTATAATTCACCCCTCCACTTT.

This clone was detected a few times. The chain joins TRBV5-4 to TRBJ1-6; no clear D. Trimming cost V 2 bases and J 1 base, with 10 bases left between them. The CDR3 has 16 residues. Germline V gene data show CDR1 as SGHNT and CDR2 as YYREEE (reference sequence). CDR3 sequence reads: CASSFGPPSYNSPLHF. The CDR3, as DNA: TGTGCCAGCAGCTTCGGTCCCCCGTCCTATAATTCACCCCTCCACTTT.

The chain combines TRBV24-1 with TRBJ2-2; D not certain. Germline lookup yields CDR1 KGHDR and CDR2 SFDVKD. The CDR3 loop spans 17 amino acids. Trimming stripped 1 base from V and 4 bases from J, with 15 bases between. CDR3 in amino acids: CATSDFWARVSTGELFF. In nucleotides, the CDR3 is TGTGCCACCAGTGATTTCTGGGCCCGCGTAAGCACCGGGGAGCTGTTTTTT.

This sequence joins TRBV5-4 and TRBJ2-1; 13 positions match TRBD2. With 7 bases clipped from V and 0 bases from J, the junction kept 10 bases outside the gene matches. This CDR3 is 18 amino acids long. Germline V gene data show CDR1 as SGHNT and CDR2 as YYREEE (reference sequence). In nucleotides, the CDR3 is TGTGCCAGCCACCCCGGACTAGCGGGGGCCAGCTCCTACAATGAGCAGTTCTTC. Amino acids: CASHPGLAGASSYNEQFF.

The chain couples TRBV7-2 to TRBJ2-7, with TRBD2 identical over 11 bases. CDR3 length: 15 amino acids. The V gene end was trimmed by 5 bases and the J gene end by 3 bases; junction bases not matched to a gene: 6. Germline CDR1 SGHTA, CDR2 FQGNSA. The CDR3 nucleotides read TGTGCCAGCAGCCCCGGACTAGCGGGCGGCTACGAGCAGTACTTC. Translating gives CASSPGLAGGYEQYF.

V gene TRBV3-1 (or the pseudogene TRBV3-2) combines with J gene TRBJ1-2; 7 positions agree with TRBD1. Trimming cost V 0 bases and J 4 bases; bases outside gene matches: 11. CDR1 is LGHDT, CDR2 YNNKEL, per germline (reference sequence). This CDR3 has 17 residues. The CDR3 region is CASSQESADRAGYGYTF. The CDR3, as DNA: TGTGCCAGCAGCCAAGAAAGTGCAGACAGGGCAGGCTATGGCTACACCTTC.

In this sample, this clone turned up a few times. CDR3 bases: TGTGCCAGCAGCGATACTAGCGGAGCCTACGAGCAGTACTTC. Protein sequence: CASSDTSGAYEQYF. This chain uses TRBV11-2 with TRBJ2-7; TRBD2 agrees at 8 bases. From germline, CDR1 is SGHAT and CDR2 FQNNGV. The CDR3 has 14 residues. V shed 5 bases and J 2 bases; nucleotides not matched to a gene: 5.

This chain uses TRBV18 with TRBJ1-2; TRBD1 matches 7 bases. This CDR3 has 15 residues. Germline V gene data show CDR1 as KGHSH and CDR2 as LQKENI. The ends lost 2 bases at V and 4 bases at J; junction bases unmatched: 7. CDR3 protein: CASSPAQGQSYGYTF. CDR3 nucleotide sequence: TGTGCCAGCTCACCAGCCCAGGGACAGTCCTATGGCTACACCTTC.

V and J are TRBV29-1 and TRBJ1-1; D is perhaps TRBD1 (6 bases). The CDR3 is 13 residues long. The V and J ends lost 8 bases and 0 bases respectively, with 13 bases between them. CDR1 and CDR2 from the germline V gene are SQVTM and ANQGSEA. CDR3 in amino acids: CSLETGLNTEAFF. The CDR3, as DNA: TGCAGCCTGGAGACAGGTTTGAACACTGAAGCTTTCTTT.

V is TRBV5-1 and J is TRBJ1-1; the D is unclear. The V end was cut by 4 bases, the J end by 3 bases, with 16 bases between. Looked up from germline, CDR1 is SGHRS and CDR2 is YFSETQ. The CDR3 sequence is 15 residues long. The CDR3 sequence: CASSLIRLLDTEAFF. As DNA, the CDR3 is TGCGCCAGCAGCCTCATCAGGCTTTTGGACACTGAAGCTTTCTTT.

The chain recombines TRBV21-1 with TRBJ1-6; TRBD1 reflects the table's D call only, with no check against the DNA. TRBV21-1 is an annotated pseudogene. The CDR3 has 15 amino acids. In DNA, the CDR3 is TGTGCCAGCAGCATTGGGACAGACAATAATTCACCCCTCCACTTT. This translates into CASSIGTDNNSPLHF.

The J gene is TRBJ2-5, the V gene TRBV9; possible D gene TRBD2, 5 bases. V dropped 2 bases and J dropped 2 bases, with 10 bases sitting between them. CDR1 SGDLS and CDR2 YYNGEE come from the germline V gene. This CDR3 has 14 residues. The CDR3 region is CASSVETGQETQYF. DNA for the CDR3: TGTGCCAGCAGCGTCGAAACGGGACAAGAGACCCAGTACTTC.

This chain links TRBV5-1 with TRBJ2-3, with 12 bases that match TRBD2. Germline CDR1 SGHRS, CDR2 YFSETQ. After removal of 4 bases from V and 1 base from J, the junction contained 10 bases not matched to a gene. The CDR3 runs to 18 residues. The CDR3 nucleotides are TGCGCCAGCAGCCAAGGTCTAGCGGGGGGGCCGGGCACAGATACGCAGTATTTT. It codes for CASSQGLAGGPGTDTQYF.